This paragraph reports one T cell receptor beta chain. Antigen unknown. The germline V gene encodes CDR1 KGHSH and CDR2 LQKENI. There are 17 residues in the CDR3. V lost 6 bases and J lost 2, with 19 bases in between. Profiling relied on immunoSEQ multiplex PCR, and the TCRdb table lists in-frame clones only, not all of them. The table includes 100,000 to 150,000 clones, approximately 88% detected once. These data come from a study of T cell responses to AZD1222 COVID-19 vaccine. Study-wide results and limits: Clonal diversity may have been underestimated, and the donors were mostly white British, with more females than males.

Sequenced here: peripheral blood, sampled on day 0 of MenACWY control vaccination. V gene TRBV18 combines with J gene TRBJ2-2, with a possible D match to TRBD2 (6 bases). The clonotype comes from an adult in good health. CDR3 sequence (DNA): TGTGCCAGCTCCCCCAGGATTGGCGGGGAAAACACCGGGGAGCTGTTTTTT. It translates to CASSPRIGGENTGELFF.